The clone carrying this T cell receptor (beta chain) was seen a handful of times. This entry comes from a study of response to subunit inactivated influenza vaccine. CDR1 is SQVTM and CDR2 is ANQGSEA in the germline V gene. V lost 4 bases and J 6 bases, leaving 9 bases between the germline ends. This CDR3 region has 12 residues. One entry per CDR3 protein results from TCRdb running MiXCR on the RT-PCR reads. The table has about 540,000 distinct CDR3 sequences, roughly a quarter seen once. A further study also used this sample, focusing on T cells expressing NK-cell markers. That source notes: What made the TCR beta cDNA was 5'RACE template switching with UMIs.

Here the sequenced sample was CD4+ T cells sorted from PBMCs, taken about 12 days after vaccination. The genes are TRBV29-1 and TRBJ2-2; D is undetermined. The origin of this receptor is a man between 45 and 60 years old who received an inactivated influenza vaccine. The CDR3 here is CSVGLGSGELFF. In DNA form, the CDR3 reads TGCAGCGTTGGTTTGGGGTCCGGGGAGCTGTTTTTT.